This T cell receptor beta chain was retrieved from a study of human T cells and chemical hapten exposure. The germline V gene encodes CDR1 DFQATT and CDR2 SNEGSKA (reference sequence). The CDR3 has 18 amino acids. Trimming took off 4 bases at V and 0 bases at J, with 24 bases between the two ends. Specified time point: patch test 1, 2 weeks after DPC sensitization. Treatment in this sample: therapeutic diphenylcyclopropenone sensitization with weekly scalp DPC. Ten or more counts support this clonotype. TCRdb analysed the RACE reads with MiXCR anew, one entry per CDR3 protein. The sample has 50,000 or so distinct CDR3 sequences, 9.3% seen once; the top ten hold around 4%.

The sequence came from a woman aged 50 to 65 with alopecia areata. Some clones in this sample may be carry-over from other donors' samples. Sequenced here: whole blood, sampled in connection with sensitization to the hapten diphenylcyclopropenone (DPC). The chain couples TRBV20-1 to TRBJ1-2; TRBD1 might be the D (5 bases). The CDR3 loop reads CSAKGRLRDAEANYGYTF. CDR3 nucleotides: TGCAGTGCTAAAGGCCGACTCCGGGACGCGGAAGCTAACTATGGCTACACCTTC.